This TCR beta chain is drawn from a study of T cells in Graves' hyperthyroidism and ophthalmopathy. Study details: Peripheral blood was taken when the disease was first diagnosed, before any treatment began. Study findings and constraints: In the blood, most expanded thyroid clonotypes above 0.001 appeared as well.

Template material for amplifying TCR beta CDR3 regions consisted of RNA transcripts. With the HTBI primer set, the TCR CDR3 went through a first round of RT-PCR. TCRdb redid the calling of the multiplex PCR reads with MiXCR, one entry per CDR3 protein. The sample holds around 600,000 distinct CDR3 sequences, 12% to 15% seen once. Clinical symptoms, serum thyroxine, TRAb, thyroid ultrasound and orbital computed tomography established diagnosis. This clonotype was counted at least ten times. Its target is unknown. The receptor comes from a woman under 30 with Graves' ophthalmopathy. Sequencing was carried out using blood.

CDR3 bases: TGCAGTGCTAGAAGATTCGCGGGAGCGAGGAAGACCCAGTACTTC. Encoded protein: CSARRFAGARKTQYF. V is TRBV20-1 and J is TRBJ2-5, with 7 bases fitting TRBD2. This CDR3 is 15 amino acids long. From germline, CDR1 is DFQATT and CDR2 SNEGSKA (reference sequence). The V gene end was trimmed by 2 bases and the J gene end by 6 bases; junction bases not matched to a gene: 12.